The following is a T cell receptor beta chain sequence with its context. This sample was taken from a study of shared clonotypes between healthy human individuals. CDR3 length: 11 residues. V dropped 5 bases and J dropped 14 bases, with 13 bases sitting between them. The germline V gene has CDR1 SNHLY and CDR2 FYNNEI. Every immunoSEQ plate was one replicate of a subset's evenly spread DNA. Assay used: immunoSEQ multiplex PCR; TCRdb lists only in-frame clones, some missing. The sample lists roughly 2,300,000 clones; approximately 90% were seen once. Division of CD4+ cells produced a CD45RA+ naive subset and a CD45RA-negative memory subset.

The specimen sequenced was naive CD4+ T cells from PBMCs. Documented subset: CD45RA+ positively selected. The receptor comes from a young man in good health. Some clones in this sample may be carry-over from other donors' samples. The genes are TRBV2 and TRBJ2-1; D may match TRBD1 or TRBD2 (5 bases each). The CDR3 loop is CASSFRDHEFF. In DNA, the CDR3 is TGTGCCAGCAGTTTCCGGGACCACGAGTTCTTC.